This entry describes one TCR beta chain. The data stem from a study of low-dose radiotherapy and immunotherapy resistance in tumors. Overall study: Each fraction given to Cohort 2 every two weeks delivered 1 Gy, and the total reached 13 Gy over 26 weeks. A dose of 300 mg of oral aspirin was taken by patients daily for four cycles from cycle 1 day 1. Every two weeks patients got nivolumab 240 mg flat dose, plus ipilimumab 1 mg/kg every six weeks, intravenously.

cDNA synthesis used a TRAV/TRBV-specific primer set for both chains. TCR amplification involved approximately 20 PCR cycles with a constant-region primer and V-primer adapter. A single record per CDR3 protein comes from TCRdb applying MiXCR to the reads. Of under 75,000 distinct CDR3 sequences in the sample, about 23% were seen once. The time point is: after trial treatment. Treatment of the sample: LDRT plus nivolumab, ipilimumab, low-dose cyclophosphamide and aspirin (RACIN trial). It was nivolumab, ipilimumab, aspirin, low-dose cyclophosphamide and low-dose radiotherapy that donors received. This receptor was identified in a male donor with prostate cancer. The material was PBMCs, obtained after low-dose radiotherapy plus immunotherapy.

The CDR3 region has the DNA TGCGCCAGCAGCCAAAAGGGGGCAAGGTCCACAGATACGCAGTATTTT. Encoded protein: CASSQKGARSTDTQYF. The chain employs TRBV5-1 and TRBJ2-3, with 7 bases aligning to TRBD1. The germline V gene encodes CDR1 SGHRS and CDR2 YFSETQ. With V trimmed by 4 bases and J by 2 bases, 10 bases remained unmatched. This CDR3 comprises 16 residues.